This TCR beta chain appears in the sequencing data of a study of T cell responses to AZD1222 COVID-19 vaccine. Regarding the study as a whole: Close to half of all spike-specific TCRs reportedly target regions of the variants that are unmutated. Baseline serostatus was positive in only a handful of AZD1222 recipients.

Clones were read by immunoSEQ multiplex PCR, and TCRdb kept only the in-frame ones, dropping some. The data hold approximately 50,000 clones, with 60% to 80% observed a single time. CDR3 length: 15 amino acids. CDR1 is SGHAT, CDR2 FQNNGV, per germline. Trimming shortened V by 4 bases and J by 0 bases, and 10 bases separated the two germline ends. The count of this clone is one. Antigen specificity is unknown. This sequence was found in an adult who received the AZD1222 COVID-19 vaccine. This sequence joins TRBV11-2 and TRBJ1-3; no definite D call. This specimen was peripheral blood, taken 28 days after the second AZD1222 dose. The CDR3 DNA sequence: TGTGCCAGCAGCTCCTTGCGGGGCTCTGGAAACACCATATATTTT. It translates to CASSSLRGSGNTIYF.